Listed below are T cell receptor beta chains from one sample, sequenced in a study of Tregs in tolerant kidney transplant recipients. Sequenced by immunoSEQ multiplex PCR; TCRdb stores in-frame clones only, minus some. Found here are about 120,000 clones, roughly 92% of them singletons; the top ten hold nearly 0.6%. The sample consisted of CD4+ T cells from blood. The receptors here all came from a human donor in good health. CDR3s include the opening cysteine and the closing phenylalanine or tryptophan. Each record gives: CDR3 protein, CDR3 DNA, clone size, CDR3 length, D gene, V gene, J gene. A D gene is named only where the DNA matches it firmly. The size entry is marked missing in some rows and otherwise reads once, few, many or a size class.

CASSIRRLAGGAIGELFF	TGTGCCAGTAGTATTCGCAGACTAGCGGGGGGAGCTATCGGGGAGCTGTTTTTT	NA	18	TRBD2	TRBV19	TRBJ2-2
CASSLPSGTGNTEAFF	TGTGCCAGCAGCTTGCCTAGCGGGACAGGGAACACTGAAGCTTTCTTT	NA	16	TRBD1	TRBV5-6	TRBJ1-1
CASSPRVGGSTDTQYF	TGTGCCAGCAGCCCCAGGGTCGGGGGGAGCACAGATACGCAGTATTTT	NA	16	TRBD2	TRBV7-2	TRBJ2-3
CATTGLGTTEAFF	TGTGCCACCACAGGGCTGGGAACCACTGAAGCTTTCTTT	NA	13	NA	TRBV10-3	TRBJ1-1
CASSYSGTGSQDTQYF	TGCGCCAGCAGCTACTCCGGGACAGGGTCCCAAGATACGCAGTATTTT	NA	16	TRBD1	TRBV5-1	TRBJ2-3
CSALSGYTF	TGCAGTGCCCTCAGTGGCTACACCTTC	NA	9	NA	TRBV20-1	TRBJ1-2
CASSYSPGGAGETQYF	TGTGCCAGCAGTTACTCCCCTGGGGGAGCCGGGGAGACCCAGTACTTC	NA	16	NA	TRBV6-5	TRBJ2-5
CASSLIREDTQYF	TGCGCCAGCAGCTTGATCAGGGAGGATACGCAGTATTTT	NA	13	NA	TRBV5-1	TRBJ2-3
CASSLLRLAGHTDTQYF	TGTGCCAGCAGCTTACTCAGACTAGCGGGGCACACAGATACGCAGTATTTT	NA	17	TRBD2	TRBV11-2	TRBJ2-3
CASSFHSPGVAFF	TGTGCCAGCAGCTTCCACAGCCCAGGAGTAGCTTTCTTT	few	13	NA	TRBV7-9	TRBJ1-1
CASRATGAGNTIYF	TGTGCCAGCAGAGCGACAGGGGCTGGAAACACCATATATTTT	NA	14	TRBD1	TRBV6-5	TRBJ1-3
CASSLAVGSSSYNSPLHF	TGTGCCAGCAGCTTGGCGGTTGGGAGCAGCTCCTATAATTCACCCCTCCACTTT	NA	18	NA	TRBV5-5	TRBJ1-6
CASSPNRGHQPQHF	TGTGCCAGTAGCCCAAACAGGGGCCATCAGCCCCAGCATTTT	few	14	TRBD1	TRBV27	TRBJ1-5
CASRPPGDNYGYTF	TGTGCCAGCAGGCCACCAGGGGATAACTATGGCTACACCTTC	NA	14	NA	TRBV6-6	TRBJ1-2
CSIRTSGRGGEQFF	TGCAGCATTCGGACTAGCGGGAGGGGCGGTGAGCAGTTCTTC	once	14	TRBD2	TRBV29-1	TRBJ2-1
CASSFTRDRSMHTQYF	TGTGCCAGCAGTTTCACCCGGGACAGGTCCATGCATACGCAGTATTTT	NA	16	TRBD1	TRBV6-5	TRBJ2-3
CASSYGAGRMNTEAFF	TGTGCCAGCAGTTACGGTGCCGGCAGAATGAACACTGAAGCTTTCTTT	NA	16	NA	TRBV6-5	TRBJ1-1
CASSLEQNYGYTF	TGTGCCAGCAGCTTGGAACAGAACTATGGCTACACCTTC	once	13	NA	TRBV5-6	TRBJ1-2
CASSRTGTGTESKQYF	TGTGCCAGCAGCCGAACGGGAACCGGGACAGAAAGTAAGCAGTACTTC	NA	16	TRBD1	TRBV5-6	TRBJ2-7
CASSDSFGTGVRTGELFF	TGTGCCAGCAGTGACTCATTTGGGACAGGGGTGCGCACCGGGGAGCTGTTTTTT	NA	18	TRBD1	TRBV6-4	TRBJ2-2
CASSLPLTSSTNEKLFF	TGTGCCAGCAGCCTGCCCCTGACTTCCTCAACTAATGAAAAACTGTTTTTT	NA	17	NA	TRBV5-5	TRBJ1-4
CASSPGLLYEQYF	TGTGCCAGCAGCCCGGGACTGCTCTACGAGCAGTACTTC	NA	13	NA	TRBV14	TRBJ2-7
CASSYPLAVTTDTQYF	TGCGCCAGCAGCTACCCACTAGCGGTTACCACAGATACGCAGTATTTT	NA	16	TRBD2	TRBV5-1	TRBJ2-3
CASRQSSGNTIYF	TGTGCCTCCCGACAGTCCTCTGGAAACACCATATATTTT	NA	13	NA	TRBV2	TRBJ1-3
CAISGDRGQETQYF	TGTGCCATCAGTGGGGACAGGGGGCAAGAGACCCAGTACTTC	NA	14	TRBD1	TRBV10-3	TRBJ2-5
CASSPRLGLAIYEQYF	TGTGCCAGCAGCCCCCGTCTGGGACTAGCGATCTACGAGCAGTACTTC	NA	16	TRBD2	TRBV7-9	TRBJ2-7
CASSLTVNNEQFF	TGCGCCAGCAGCTTAACAGTGAACAATGAGCAGTTCTTC	NA	13	NA	TRBV5-1	TRBJ2-1
CATRRVPDTQYF	TGTGCCACCAGGCGGGTCCCAGATACGCAGTATTTT	NA	12	NA	TRBV15	TRBJ2-3
CASSISGGLKTWEAEEQFF	TGTGCCAGTAGTATAAGCGGGGGACTGAAGACATGGGAGGCGGAGGAGCAGTTCTTC	NA	19	TRBD2	TRBV19	TRBJ2-1
CASSPKTGGYNSPLHF	TGTGCCAGCAGTCCAAAGACAGGGGGCTATAATTCACCCCTCCACTTT	NA	16	TRBD1	TRBV6-6	TRBJ1-6
CASGRKPGTGLTYEQYF	TGTGCCAGCGGACGAAAGCCCGGGACAGGCCTTACCTACGAGCAGTACTTC	NA	17	TRBD1	TRBV2	TRBJ2-7
CASSLARLDREYEQYF	TGTGCCAGCAGCTTAGCTCGATTGGACAGGGAGTACGAGCAGTACTTC	NA	16	TRBD1	TRBV7-9	TRBJ2-7
CASSPRERTSNEQFF	TGTGCCAGCAGCCCGCGGGAACGGACTAGCAATGAGCAGTTCTTC	once	15	TRBD2	TRBV7-9	TRBJ2-1
CASNLLGTSGRGDQFF	TGTGCCAGCAATCTCCTCGGGACTAGCGGGAGAGGTGATCAGTTCTTC	once	16	TRBD2	TRBV27	TRBJ2-1
CASSPPGQGANYGYTF	TGTGCCAGCAGCCCACCCGGACAGGGGGCGAACTATGGCTACACCTTC	NA	16	TRBD1	TRBV7-6	TRBJ1-2
CASSADSSYEQYF	TGTGCCAGCAGTGCGGACTCCTCCTACGAGCAGTACTTC	NA	13	NA	TRBV28	TRBJ2-7
CASGPPGSADTQYF	TGTGCCAGCGGCCCCCCCGGGAGCGCAGATACGCAGTATTTT	NA	14	NA	TRBV7-7	TRBJ2-3
CASSFQGARETQYF	TGCGCCAGCAGCTTTCAGGGGGCGCGAGAGACCCAGTACTTC	NA	14	TRBD1	TRBV5-1	TRBJ2-5
CASSFGTSGSGEQYF	TGTGCCAGCAGCTTCGGGACTAGCGGGAGTGGTGAGCAGTACTTC	once	15	TRBD2	TRBV9	TRBJ2-7
CAWSETGGFSEKLFF	TGTGCCTGGAGTGAGACAGGGGGCTTTAGCGAAAAACTGTTTTTT	NA	15	TRBD1	TRBV30	TRBJ1-4
CASSRDSIGEGEGYTF	TGTGCCAGCTCCCGGGATAGCATAGGGGAGGGGGAAGGCTACACCTTC	NA	16	NA	TRBV18	TRBJ1-2
CASSQVILADPREFF	TGCGCCAGCAGCCAAGTGATACTAGCGGACCCGAGGGAGTTCTTC	NA	15	TRBD2	TRBV4-1	TRBJ2-1
CASSEKRDTDTQYF	TGTGCCAGCAGTGAAAAGCGGGACACAGATACGCAGTATTTT	NA	14	TRBD2	TRBV2	TRBJ2-3
CASSESGTSGGGDTQYF	TGTGCCAGCAGCGAATCCGGGACTAGCGGGGGCGGGGATACGCAGTATTTT	NA	17	NA	TRBV21-1	TRBJ2-3
CASRGDRARSGEQYF	TGCGCCAGCAGGGGGGACAGGGCGCGTTCGGGGGAGCAGTACTTC	NA	15	TRBD1	TRBV10-2	TRBJ2-7
CASRGTGDELVQYF	TGCGCCAGCAGGGGGACAGGGGATGAGTTGGTGCAGTACTTC	few	14	TRBD1	TRBV5-1	TRBJ2-7
CASNPERARGETQYF	TGTGCCAGCAACCCGGAGCGCGCCAGGGGAGAGACCCAGTACTTC	NA	15	NA	TRBV2	TRBJ2-5
CASTLGGNTEAFF	TGTGCCAGTACTCTGGGGGGTAACACTGAAGCTTTCTTT	NA	13	NA	TRBV19	TRBJ1-1
CASSPKRTDTQYF	TGTGCCAGCTCACCCAAGCGGACAGATACGCAGTATTTT	NA	13	NA	TRBV18	TRBJ2-3
CSGQVQETQYF	TGCAGTGGGCAAGTTCAAGAGACCCAGTACTTC	NA	11	NA	TRBV20-1	TRBJ2-5
CASSSRQGMNTEAFF	TGTGCCAGCAGCTCCCGACAGGGGATGAACACTGAAGCTTTCTTT	NA	15	TRBD1	TRBV7-2	TRBJ1-1
CASSRQRYNEQFF	TGTGCCAGCAGCCGACAGAGATACAATGAGCAGTTCTTC	once	13	NA	TRBV7-9	TRBJ2-1